This T cell receptor (beta chain) emerged from a study of cytomegalovirus exposure and HLA in healthy donors. Overall study results and limits: Some V segments could not be told apart, so they were left out, TRBV6-2 and TRBV6-3 among them.

The CDR3 totals 13 residues. V was shortened by 6 bases and J by 1 base, with 9 bases between the two germline ends. The germline gives CDR1 MNHEY, CDR2 SVGAGI. This clone was found a few times. Its antigen remains unidentified. PCR used 60 Vbeta primers and 13 Jbeta primers. TCRdb's copy holds only in-frame clones and misses some; the assay was immunoSEQ multiplex PCR. The sample holds 140,000 to 150,000 clones, 65% to 80% seen once. This receptor was taken from a male donor in good health and CMV-seronegative. The chain is built from TRBV6-5 and TRBJ2-5, with D possibly being TRBD1 (5 bases). Sequencing input: PBMCs. The CDR3 sequence: CASRQGSQETQYF. CDR3 sequence (DNA): TGTGCCAGCAGGCAGGGTTCCCAAGAGACCCAGTACTTC.